This TCR beta chain comes out of a study of T-cell reconstitution after alpha-beta-depleted transplantation in children. The germline gives CDR1 SEHNR, CDR2 FQNEAQ (reference sequence). J lost 5 bases, V lost 0 bases, and 3 bases had no gene match. CDR3 length equals 14 residues. Whole-study findings and limits: Two months or so post-transplant, alpha-beta T cells reportedly derived from several hundred expanded graft clones. One year after transplant, T-cell counts and diversity came mostly from newly produced T cells.

As it was prepared, the TCRbeta library received unique molecular identifiers. TCRdb analysed the PCR reads with MiXCR anew, one entry per CDR3 protein. The sample has some 450,000 distinct CDR3 sequences, around 46% seen once. Points on this clonotype: Its antigen is unidentified.

The chain combines TRBV7-9 with TRBJ2-5; 7 nucleotides agree with TRBD1. The sequenced sample was PBMCs, obtained before TCRalphabeta/CD19-depleted stem cell transplant. The origin of this receptor is a girl aged 2 to 9 with aplastic anemia, due to receive a stem cell transplant. The CDR3 DNA follows: TGTGCCAGCAGCTTAGCAGACAGGGAGGAGACCCAGTACTTC. The encoded protein is CASSLADREETQYF.